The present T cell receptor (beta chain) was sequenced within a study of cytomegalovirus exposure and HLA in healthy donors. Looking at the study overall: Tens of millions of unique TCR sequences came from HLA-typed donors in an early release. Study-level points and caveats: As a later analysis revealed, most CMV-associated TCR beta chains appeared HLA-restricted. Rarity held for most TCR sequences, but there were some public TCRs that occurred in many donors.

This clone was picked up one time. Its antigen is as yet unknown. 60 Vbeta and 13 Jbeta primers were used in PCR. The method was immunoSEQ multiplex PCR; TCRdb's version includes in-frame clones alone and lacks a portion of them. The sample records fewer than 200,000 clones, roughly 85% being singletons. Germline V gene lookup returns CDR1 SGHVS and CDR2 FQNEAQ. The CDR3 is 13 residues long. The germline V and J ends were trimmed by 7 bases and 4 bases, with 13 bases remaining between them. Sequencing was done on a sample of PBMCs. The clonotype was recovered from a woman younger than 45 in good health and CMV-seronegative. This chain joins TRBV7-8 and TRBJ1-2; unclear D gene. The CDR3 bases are TGTGCCAGCAACCCGGGAGGCAGCTATGGCTACACCTTC. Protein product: CASNPGGSYGYTF.